This T cell receptor beta chain was sequenced during a study of vaccination effects on CD4 cells after COVID-19. Across the whole study: Median timing of post-vaccine samples was 72 days after the second dose.

Profiling relied on immunoSEQ multiplex PCR, and the TCRdb table lists in-frame clones only, not all of them. This table has tens of thousands of clones, around 79% appearing once. Note on this clone: Its antigen remains unknown.

The CDR3 is made up of 14 amino acids. The trim removed 7 bases at V and 6 bases at J, leaving 11 bases unmatched. Germline CDR1 MNHEY, CDR2 SVGAGI. Culture proceeded for approximately nine days, and CD4+ T cells were then isolated. PCR confirmed that the person was infected with SARS-CoV-2 between March and December 2020. Two-dose vaccination with either BNT162b2 or mRNA-1273 was given to the participants. The sequence derives from a human donor who had a prior SARS-CoV-2 infection. The chain has TRBV6-5 and TRBJ1-2, with TRBD1 matching over 7 bases. The specimen was CD4+ T cells from PBMCs cultured without peptide, collected after COVID-19 vaccination. The CDR3 nucleotides read TGTGCCAGCACCGAAACGACAGGGACGGATGGCTACACCTTC. Its translation is CASTETTGTDGYTF.